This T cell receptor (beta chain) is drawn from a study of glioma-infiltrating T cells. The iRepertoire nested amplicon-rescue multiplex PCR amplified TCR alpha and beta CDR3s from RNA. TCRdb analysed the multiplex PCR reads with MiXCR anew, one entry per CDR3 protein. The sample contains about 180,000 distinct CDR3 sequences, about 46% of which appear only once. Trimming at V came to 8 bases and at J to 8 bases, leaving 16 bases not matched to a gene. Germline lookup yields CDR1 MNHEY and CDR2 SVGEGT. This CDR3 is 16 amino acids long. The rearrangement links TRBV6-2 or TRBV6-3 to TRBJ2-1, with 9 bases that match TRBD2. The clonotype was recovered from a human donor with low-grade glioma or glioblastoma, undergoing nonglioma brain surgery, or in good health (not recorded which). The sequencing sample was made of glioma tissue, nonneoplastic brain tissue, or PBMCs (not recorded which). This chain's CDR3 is CASGSSGTSSKDEQFF. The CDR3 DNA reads TGTGCCAGCGGTTCTTCGGGGACTAGCAGTAAGGATGAGCAGTTCTTC.